This TCR beta chain was recovered during a study of blood T cell repertoires in COVID-19. Study background: Material from acute and convalescent COVID-19 was sourced from the United States, Italy and Spain. PBMCs, B-cell-depleted T cells, or T cells provided the cDNA or gDNA that made up the material.

Clones were read by immunoSEQ multiplex PCR, and TCRdb kept only the in-frame ones, dropping some. This table holds some 390,000 clones, approximately 89% found once. The CDR3 length is 13 residues. Trimming shortened V by 0 bases and J by 4 bases, and 4 bases separated the two germline ends. The TCR comes from a woman aged 60-70 years with COVID-19, enrolled during active disease. The gene calls are TRBV12-3 or TRBV12-4 and TRBJ1-3; the D is unclear. Sequences were obtained from peripheral blood. CDR3 loop: CASSLAAGNTIYF. Here the CDR3 DNA reads TGTGCCAGCAGTTTAGCAGCAGGAAACACCATATATTTT.